Below, 28 T cell receptor beta chains from the same sample are listed, as sequenced in a study of CD8 T cells in ankylosing spondylitis. General study findings and limits: Within ankylosing spondylitis blood, a TCR beta motif made up of eight highly homologous variants appeared to be characteristic.

TCRdb independently ran MiXCR on the 5' RACE reads; one entry per CDR3 protein. This table holds over 700,000 distinct CDR3 sequences, roughly 19% found once. These TCRs' antigens remain unknown. The sample taken for sequencing was blood, either unsorted or a sorted T cell fraction (not recorded which). Source of these receptors: a male donor with ankylosing spondylitis.

A few counts support this clonotype. J is TRBJ1-2 and V is TRBV11-1; D may be TRBD1 (6 bases). The length of the CDR3 is 20 residues. Between the trimmed V and J ends, which lost 4 bases and 4 bases, there was a span of 31 bases. The germline CDR1 and CDR2 sequences are SGHAT and FQDESV (reference sequence). The CDR3 DNA follows: TGTGCCAGCAGCTCGAGCCTTGGGGGTCTCTCCGGCCCAGGGGCCTATGGCTACACCTTC. Encoded protein: CASSSSLGGLSGPGAYGYTF.

A few counts support this clonotype. The CDR3, as DNA: TGTGCCAGCAGTACCCTTTCGGCCACAGATACGCAGTATTTT. It translates to CASSTLSATDTQYF. The rearrangement joins TRBV27 to TRBJ2-3; no clear D gene. Germline V gives CDR1 MNHEY, CDR2 SMNVEV (reference sequence). The CDR3 spans 14 residues. Trimming cost V 5 bases and J 2 bases, with 11 bases left between them.

The chain is built from TRBV7-9 and TRBJ1-2; TRBD1 aligns across 8 bases. The CDR3 contains 15 residues. Trimming removed 7 bases from V and 2 bases from J; junction bases left unmatched: 9. Germline values: CDR1 SEHNR, CDR2 FQNEAQ (reference sequence). In DNA, the CDR3 is TGTGCCAGCACCCACTGGACAGGGAGCAACTATGGCTACACCTTC. Its protein product is CASTHWTGSNYGYTF.

At least ten counts were recorded for this clonotype. The chain has TRBV20-1 and TRBJ2-2, with D unresolved. Germline V gene data show CDR1 as DFQATT and CDR2 as SNEGSKA (reference sequence). Deletions cut 1 base from V and 0 bases from J, with 12 bases between. The CDR3 is made up of 16 amino acids. The CDR3 loop is CSARAGGEANTGELFF. The CDR3, as DNA: TGCAGTGCTAGAGCCGGTGGCGAAGCGAACACCGGGGAGCTGTTTTTT.

The gene calls are TRBV4-3 and TRBJ2-7; D is possibly TRBD1 (6 bases). Germline V gene lookup returns CDR1 LGHNA and CDR2 YSLEER. CDR3 length: 16 amino acids. With 0 bases removed from V and 2 bases from J, the gap between germline ends came to 14 bases. As DNA, the CDR3 is TGCGCCAGCAGCCAAGATGTAACAGGGATCACCTACGAGCAGTACTTC. This translates into CASSQDVTGITYEQYF.

V is TRBV4-3 and J is TRBJ2-1, with D perhaps being TRBD1 or TRBD2 (6 bases each). Germline loops: CDR1 LGHNA, CDR2 YSLEER. CDR3 length equals 17 residues. The V end lost 0 bases, the J end lost 4 bases, and 16 bases lay between the germline ends. The CDR3 bases are TGCGCCAGCAGCCAAGATTTAACTGGAGGGACATACAATGAGCAGTTCTTC. This codes for CASSQDLTGGTYNEQFF.

The chain joins TRBV4-1 to TRBJ1-5; no clear D. Per the germline V gene, CDR1 is MGHRA and CDR2 is YSYEKL. V lost 0 bases to trimming and J lost 10 bases, with 13 bases between them. This CDR3 is 14 amino acids long. CDR3 in amino acids: CASSQDRGKEPQHF. In nucleotides, the CDR3 is TGCGCCAGCAGCCAAGACAGAGGGAAGGAACCCCAGCATTTT.

Comment on this clonotype: The junction differs from germline at one of its ends, possibly a read error. The rearrangement uses TRBV29-1 and TRBJ2-2, with D perhaps being TRBD1 or TRBD2 (5 bases each). The CDR3 totals 16 residues. Germline CDR1 SQVTM, CDR2 ANQGSEA. DNA of the CDR3: TGCAGCGCTGAAGGCCGGGACCCCTCGAACACCGGGGAGCTGTTTTTT. Residues: CSAEGRDPSNTGELFF.

This chain connects TRBV12-3 or TRBV12-4 to TRBJ2-3, with D maybe TRBD2 (5 bases). V lost 5 bases and J 2 bases, leaving 11 bases between the germline ends. CDR3 length: 14 amino acids. This CDR3 is CASSMSGYTDTQYF. CDR3 nucleotides: TGTGCCAGCAGTATGAGCGGATACACAGATACGCAGTATTTT.

This clonotype showed up just a few times. The chain joins TRBV7-8 to TRBJ1-3, with D uncertain. Germline CDR1 SGHVS, CDR2 FQNEAQ. The CDR3 sequence is 16 residues long. The V end lost 4 bases, the J end lost 2 bases, and 15 bases lay between the germline ends. CDR3 amino acids: CASSSNLWTAGNTIYF. The CDR3 DNA is TGTGCCAGCAGCTCCAACCTGTGGACGGCTGGAAACACCATATATTTT.

This rearrangement joins TRBV11-2 to TRBJ2-7; possibly TRBD2 for D (5 bases). CDR3 length: 13 amino acids. Germline assignment: CDR1 SGHAT and CDR2 FQNNGV. V gave up 3 bases and J gave up 5 bases, with 11 bases separating them. CDR3 DNA sequence: TGTGCCAGCAGCTTCATTCGGGGTGACGAGCAGTACTTC. Translated: CASSFIRGDEQYF.

The chain links TRBV9 to TRBJ2-2, with D possibly matching TRBD1 (5 bases). Trimming pared 0 bases from V and 6 bases from J, leaving 12 bases between. This CDR3 comprises 15 residues. CDR1 SGDLS and CDR2 YYNGEE come from the germline V gene. This CDR3 reads CASSVDSGLPGELFF. The DNA for the CDR3 is TGTGCCAGCAGCGTAGATTCAGGGTTACCCGGGGAGCTGTTTTTT. Full variable domain (rest looked up from reference TRBV9 and TRBJ2-2): DSGVTQTPKHLITATGQRVTLRCSPRSGDLSVYWYQQSLDQGLQFLIQYYNGEERAKGNILERFSAQQFPDLHSELNLSSLELGDSALYFCASSVDSGLPGELFFGEGSRLTVL.

This clonotype was found many times. This rearrangement joins TRBV29-1 to TRBJ2-1; D possibly matches TRBD1 or TRBD2 (5 bases each). The CDR3 spans 13 residues. Germline V gives CDR1 SQVTM, CDR2 ANQGSEA. The V end was cut by 2 bases, the J end by 6 bases, with 11 bases between. The CDR3, as DNA: TGCAGCGTTGAACGGGACGACCCCAATGAGCAGTTCTTC. The encoded protein is CSVERDDPNEQFF.

This clonotype was seen more than once but under ten times. The chain couples TRBV7-9 to TRBJ1-6; weak D call: TRBD1 (5 bases). In germline, CDR1 is SEHNR, CDR2 FQNEAQ (reference sequence). CDR3 size: 12 residues. V was shortened by 5 bases and J by 9 bases, with 8 bases between the two germline ends. CDR3 in DNA: TGTGCCAGCAGCGAAAGGGGTTCACCCCTCCACTTT. Encoded protein: CASSERGSPLHF.

The chain joins TRBV6-5 to TRBJ2-7; D might be TRBD2 (7 bases). This CDR3 spans 16 amino acids. V was trimmed by 0 bases and J by 0 bases, leaving 12 bases between them. Germline CDR1 is MNHEY and CDR2 is SVGAGI. The CDR3, as DNA: TGTGCCAGCAGTTACTCCGGGGGGCCGAGCTCCTACGAGCAGTACTTC. It codes for CASSYSGGPSSYEQYF.

The chain is built from TRBV3-1 and TRBJ1-2; D is unresolved. The germline CDR1 and CDR2 sequences are LGHDT and YNNKEL (reference sequence). V lost 1 base to trimming and J lost 4 bases, with 13 bases between them. The CDR3 loop spans 15 amino acids. CDR3 bases: TGTGCCAGCAGCCAAGGTTTGGCTTCCCGCTATGGCTACACCTTC. Translation: CASSQGLASRYGYTF.

This clonotype was observed at least ten times. The chain carries TRBV24-1 and TRBJ2-2; a weak D match, TRBD1 (6 bases). CDR1 is KGHDR and CDR2 is SFDVKD in the germline V gene. The CDR3 is 14 residues long. Trimming cost V 9 bases and J 3 bases, with 13 bases left between them. CDR3: CATQDSRDTGELFF. The CDR3 nucleotides are TGTGCCACCCAGGACAGCCGGGACACCGGGGAGCTGTTTTTT.

This clonotype appeared a few times. The rearrangement links TRBV12-3 or TRBV12-4 to TRBJ2-7; 7 nucleotides match TRBD2. The CDR3 covers 15 residues. With V trimmed by 3 bases and J by 0 bases, 5 bases remained unmatched. The CDR3 here is CASSFVRGNSYEQYF. Written as DNA, the CDR3 is TGTGCCAGCAGTTTTGTGCGGGGGAACTCCTACGAGCAGTACTTC.

This clonotype appeared many times. This CDR3 reads CSVETGDRDQETQYF. The DNA of the CDR3 is TGCAGCGTTGAAACTGGGGACAGGGATCAAGAGACCCAGTACTTC. The chain couples TRBV29-1 to TRBJ2-5; 9 bases align to TRBD1. J was trimmed by 2 bases and V by 2 bases; bases with no gene match: 6. Germline-derived CDR1 and CDR2 are SQVTM and ANQGSEA. This CDR3 has 15 residues.

This clonotype has only a few counts. This chain links TRBV5-1 with TRBJ2-7; TRBD1 agrees at 10 bases. The CDR3 spans 19 residues. CDR1 SGHRS and CDR2 YFSETQ come from the germline V gene. J gave up 1 base and V 0 bases, and 13 bases lay outside the gene matches. CDR3: CASSLGPGGDRGSSYEQYF. CDR3 in DNA: TGCGCCAGCAGCTTGGGACCTGGGGGGGACAGGGGATCGTCCTACGAGCAGTACTTC. The whole variable domain, filled in from reference TRBV5-1 and TRBJ2-7, reads KAGVTQTPRYLIKTRGQQVTLSCSPISGHRSVSWYQQTPGQGLQFLFEYFSETQRNKGNFPGRFSGRQFSNSRSEMNVSTLELGDSALYLCASSLGPGGDRGSSYEQYFGPGTRLTVT.

This clonotype was seen only once. This chain joins TRBV5-5 and TRBJ1-2; D is uncertain. The V end was cut by 1 base, the J end by 1 base, with 8 bases between. CDR3 size: 14 residues. The germline V gene has CDR1 SGHKS and CDR2 YYEKEE (reference sequence). The CDR3 DNA is TGTGCCAGCAGCTTGTCCACCCTTAACTATGGCTACACCTTC. It yields the protein CASSLSTLNYGYTF.

The rearrangement links TRBV28 to TRBJ2-1; no clear D gene. The CDR3 contains 16 residues. CDR1 is MDHEN and CDR2 is SYDVKM in the germline V gene. Trimming cost V 4 bases and J 5 bases, with 18 bases left between them. The CDR3 nucleotides are TGTGCCAGCAGTTCACACAAGGGATTAACAAACAATGAGCAGTTCTTC. It is translated as CASSSHKGLTNNEQFF.

The chain joins TRBV24-1 to TRBJ2-5, with D perhaps TRBD2 (7 bases). The CDR3 is made up of 13 amino acids. The germline CDR1 and CDR2 sequences are KGHDR and SFDVKD. Trimming pared 10 bases from V and 7 bases from J, leaving 18 bases between. In DNA form, the CDR3 reads TGTGCCACGGAGAGGGGGGGGACGGGGACCCAGTACTTC. Its protein is CATERGGTGTQYF.

V usage is TRBV7-2 and J usage is TRBJ2-7; D remains unclear. The germline V and J ends were trimmed by 2 bases and 9 bases, with 11 bases remaining between them. The CDR3 is 12 amino acids. Germline V gene sequence: CDR1 SGHTA, CDR2 FQGNSA. The CDR3, as DNA: TGTGCCAGCAGCTTATGGGGTACCGGGCAGTACTTC. This translates into CASSLWGTGQYF.

The chain is built from TRBV13 and TRBJ2-3; D is perhaps TRBD2 (5 bases). This CDR3 contains 15 residues. The V end lost 1 base, the J end lost 5 bases, and 13 bases lay between the germline ends. Germline values: CDR1 PRHDT, CDR2 FYEKMQ (reference sequence). Here the CDR3 DNA reads TGTGCCAGCAGCTTAGTTCCTAGCACGGTAGATACGCAGTATTTT. Its translation: CASSLVPSTVDTQYF.

This clonotype has more than one count but fewer than ten. CDR3 loop: CSARVGGFTGELFF. DNA of the CDR3: TGCAGTGCTAGAGTTGGGGGATTCACCGGGGAGCTGTTTTTT. The chain has TRBV20-1 and TRBJ2-2; possibly TRBD1 or TRBD2 for D (5 bases each). The ends were cut back, 1 base at V and 4 bases at J, with 10 bases in the middle. Germline V gene sequence: CDR1 DFQATT, CDR2 SNEGSKA (reference sequence). The CDR3 extends over 14 amino acids.

This clonotype was observed a few times. The rearrangement joins TRBV5-1 to TRBJ2-3, with D possibly matching TRBD1 (6 bases). This CDR3 is built from 15 residues. CDR1 is SGHRS and CDR2 is YFSETQ in the germline V gene. V was shortened by 4 bases and J by 3 bases, with 15 bases between the two germline ends. The CDR3 DNA is TGCGCCAGCAGCCCGGAACAGGGCGGGACAGATACGCAGTATTTT. Protein product: CASSPEQGGTDTQYF.

This clonotype has a handful of counts. The rearrangement uses TRBV12-3 or TRBV12-4 and TRBJ2-5, with TRBD2 matching 9 bases. There are 15 residues in the CDR3. V shed 6 bases and J 5 bases; nucleotides not matched to a gene: 10. The CDR3 nucleotides are TGTGCCAGCAGCCGAGCGGGAGGAGGTGGGGAGACCCAGTACTTC. This encodes CASSRAGGGGETQYF.